The T cell receptor (beta chain) under discussion was sequenced for a study of cytomegalovirus exposure and HLA in healthy donors. The study, taken as a whole, reports: Some public TCRs appeared in many individuals, while most sequences were rare. As confirmed in vitro, a few CMV-associated chains were specific for CMV antigens. In the roughly 120 validation repertoires, a later analysis found that first-cohort TCR clusters tended to co-occur.

About this clone itself: Its cognate antigen is unknown.

The method was immunoSEQ multiplex PCR; TCRdb's version includes in-frame clones alone and lacks a portion of them. The sample yields 67,000 or so clones, over 85% seen once. Unmatched junction bases numbered 5, after V lost 2 bases and J lost 5 bases. This CDR3 is 15 amino acids long. The germline CDR1 and CDR2 sequences are ENHRY and SYGVKD. Sequencing was carried out using PBMCs. V and J are TRBV10-3 and TRBJ2-7; 11 positions agree with TRBD2. The receptor's source is a young man in good health and CMV-seropositive. The CDR3 protein is CAISERGTSGNEQYF. CDR3 bases: TGTGCCATCAGTGAGCGGGGGACTAGCGGTAACGAGCAGTACTTC.